The following is a T cell receptor beta chain sequence with its context. No antigen is known for it. This sample stems from a study of T cell repertoires in cytomegalovirus infection. In the study overall: Newly reported HLA-C-restricted and thoroughly characterized HLA-B-restricted CMV epitopes were employed. Public TCR beta signatures marked donors with CMV infection and the matching HLA. General observations from the study: Across the ex vivo response, the dominant clonotypes were HLA-C-restricted CMV-specific TCR beta clonotypes.

The CDR3 loop spans 19 amino acids. Germline V lookup: CDR1 SGDLS, CDR2 YYNGEE. The ends were cut back, 2 bases at V and 1 base at J, with 24 bases in the middle. TCRdb independently ran MiXCR on the reads; one entry per CDR3 protein. The sample shows some 900,000 distinct CDR3 sequences, over 25% of them seen only once. V is TRBV9 and J is TRBJ1-2, with a weak D call TRBD1 (5 bases). The source material was cultured CD8+ T cells from PBMCs, sampled from culture after CMV antigen stimulation. The sequence was collected from a human donor in good health (CMV status not recorded). Some clones in this sample may be carry-over from other donors' samples. In DNA form, the CDR3 reads TGTGCCAGCAGCGTCGGGCAGGGTGACACAACGCCGAGTAACTATGGCTACACCTTC. Translated: CASSVGQGDTTPSNYGYTF. The full variable domain, rest sourced from reference TRBV9 and TRBJ1-2, is DSGVTQTPKHLITATGQRVTLRCSPRSGDLSVYWYQQSLDQGLQFLIQYYNGEERAKGNILERFSAQQFPDLHSELNLSSLELGDSALYFCASSVGQGDTTPSNYGYTFGSGTRLTVV.